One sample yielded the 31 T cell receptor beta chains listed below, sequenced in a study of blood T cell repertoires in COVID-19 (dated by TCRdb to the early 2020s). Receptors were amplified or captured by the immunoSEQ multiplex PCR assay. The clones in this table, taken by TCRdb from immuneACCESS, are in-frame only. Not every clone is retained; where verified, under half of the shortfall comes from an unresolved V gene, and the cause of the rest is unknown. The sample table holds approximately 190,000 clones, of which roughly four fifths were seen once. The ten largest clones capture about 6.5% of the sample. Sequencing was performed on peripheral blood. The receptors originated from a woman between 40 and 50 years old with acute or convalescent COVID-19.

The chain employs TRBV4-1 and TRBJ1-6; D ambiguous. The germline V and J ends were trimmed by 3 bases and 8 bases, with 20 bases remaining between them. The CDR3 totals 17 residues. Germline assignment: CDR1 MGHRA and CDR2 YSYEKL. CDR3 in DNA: TGCGCCAGCAGCCAGTGGATCTCTAGCAGGAAAGATTCACCCCTCCACTTT. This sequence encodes CASSQWISSRKDSPLHF.

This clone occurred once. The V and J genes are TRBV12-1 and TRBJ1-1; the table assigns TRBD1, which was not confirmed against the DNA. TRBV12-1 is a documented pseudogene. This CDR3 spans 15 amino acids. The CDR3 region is CASSSPGQRNTEAFF. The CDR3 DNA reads TGTGCCAGCAGCTCTCCGGGACAGAGGAACACTGAAGCTTTCTTT.

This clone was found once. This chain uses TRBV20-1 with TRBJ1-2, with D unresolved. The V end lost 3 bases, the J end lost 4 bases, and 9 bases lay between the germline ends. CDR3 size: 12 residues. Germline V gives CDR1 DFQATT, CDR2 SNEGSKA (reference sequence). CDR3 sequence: CSASRAGYGYTF. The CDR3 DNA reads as TGCAGTGCTAGTCGTGCCGGCTATGGCTACACCTTC.

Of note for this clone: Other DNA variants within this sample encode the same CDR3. CDR3 coding DNA: TGTGCCAGCAGCTTAGTCACCTACGAGCAGTACTTC. This gives the protein CASSLVTYEQYF. This chain connects TRBV11-2 to TRBJ2-7; D is ambiguous. Trimming took 1 base from V and 2 from J, leaving 3 bases between them. Looked up from germline, CDR1 is SGHAT and CDR2 is FQNNGV. There are 12 residues in the CDR3.

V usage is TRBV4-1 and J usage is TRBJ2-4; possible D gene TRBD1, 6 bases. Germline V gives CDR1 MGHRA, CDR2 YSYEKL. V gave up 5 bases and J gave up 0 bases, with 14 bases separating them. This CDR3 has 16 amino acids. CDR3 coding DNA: TGCGCCAGCAGCGAGGGACACACTAAAGCCAAAAACATTCAGTACTTC. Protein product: CASSEGHTKAKNIQYF.

CDR3 sequence: CASSLTRLDLPQYF. In DNA, the CDR3 is TGCGCCAGCAGCTTGACTCGACTAGATCTTCCCCAGTACTTC. J is TRBJ2-5 and V is TRBV5-1; TRBD2 is a possible D gene (6 bases). CDR3 length: 14 residues. V was clipped by 1 base and J by 9 bases, with 16 bases between them. Germline CDR1 reads SGHRS; CDR2 reads YFSETQ. Full variable domain (outside the CDR3, taken from reference TRBV5-1 and TRBJ2-5): KAGVTQTPRYLIKTRGQQVTLSCSPISGHRSVSWYQQTPGQGLQFLFEYFSETQRNKGNFPGRFSGRQFSNSRSEMNVSTLELGDSALYLCASSLTRLDLPQYFGPGTRLLVL.

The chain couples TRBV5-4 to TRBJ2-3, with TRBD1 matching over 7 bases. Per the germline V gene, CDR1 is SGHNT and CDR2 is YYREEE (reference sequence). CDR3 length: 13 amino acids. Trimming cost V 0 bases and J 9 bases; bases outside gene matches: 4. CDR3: CASSLADRLTQYF. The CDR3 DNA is TGTGCCAGCAGCTTGGCGGACAGGCTAACGCAGTATTTT.

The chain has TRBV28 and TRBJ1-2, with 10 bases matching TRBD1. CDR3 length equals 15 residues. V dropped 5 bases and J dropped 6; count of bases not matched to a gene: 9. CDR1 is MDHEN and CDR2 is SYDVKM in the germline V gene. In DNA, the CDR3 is TGTGCCAGCAGTCAGGGACAGGGGAGTAGACATGGCTACACCTTC. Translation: CASSQGQGSRHGYTF.

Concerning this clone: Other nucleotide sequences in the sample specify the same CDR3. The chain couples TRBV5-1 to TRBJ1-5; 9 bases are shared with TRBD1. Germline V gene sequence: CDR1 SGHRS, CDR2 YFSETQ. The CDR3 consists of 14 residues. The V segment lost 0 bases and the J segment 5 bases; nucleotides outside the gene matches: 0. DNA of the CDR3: TGCGCCAGCAGCTTGGGACAGGGGGATCAGCCCCAGCATTTT. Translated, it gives CASSLGQGDQPQHF.

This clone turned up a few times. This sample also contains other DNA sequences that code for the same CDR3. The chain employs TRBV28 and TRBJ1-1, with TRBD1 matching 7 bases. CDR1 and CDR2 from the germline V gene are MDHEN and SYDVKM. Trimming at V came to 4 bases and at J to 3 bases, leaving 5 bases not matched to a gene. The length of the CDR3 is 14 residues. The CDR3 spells CASSSPGGYTEAFF. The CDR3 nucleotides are TGTGCCAGCAGTTCACCAGGGGGATACACTGAAGCTTTCTTT.

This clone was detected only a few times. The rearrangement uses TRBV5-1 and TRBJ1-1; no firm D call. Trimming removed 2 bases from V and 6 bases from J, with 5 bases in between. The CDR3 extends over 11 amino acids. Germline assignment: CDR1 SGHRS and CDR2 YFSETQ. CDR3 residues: CASSLDSEAFF. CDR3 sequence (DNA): TGCGCCAGCAGCTTAGACTCTGAAGCTTTCTTT. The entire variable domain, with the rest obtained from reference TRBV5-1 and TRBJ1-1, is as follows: KAGVTQTPRYLIKTRGQQVTLSCSPISGHRSVSWYQQTPGQGLQFLFEYFSETQRNKGNFPGRFSGRQFSNSRSEMNVSTLELGDSALYLCASSLDSEAFFGQGTRLTVV.

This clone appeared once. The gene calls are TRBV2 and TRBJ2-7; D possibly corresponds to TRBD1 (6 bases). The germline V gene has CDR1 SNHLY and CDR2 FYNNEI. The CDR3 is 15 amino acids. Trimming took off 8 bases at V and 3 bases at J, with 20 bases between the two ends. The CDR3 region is CASSKRQAADYEQYF. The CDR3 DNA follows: TGTGCCAGCTCCAAAAGACAGGCCGCGGACTACGAGCAGTACTTC.

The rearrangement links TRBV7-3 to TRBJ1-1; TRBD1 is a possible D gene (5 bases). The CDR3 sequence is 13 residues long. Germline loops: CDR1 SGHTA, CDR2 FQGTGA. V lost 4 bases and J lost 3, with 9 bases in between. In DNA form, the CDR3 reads TGTGCCAGCAGCTGGGGAGGGGACACTGAAGCTTTCTTT. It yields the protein CASSWGGDTEAFF.

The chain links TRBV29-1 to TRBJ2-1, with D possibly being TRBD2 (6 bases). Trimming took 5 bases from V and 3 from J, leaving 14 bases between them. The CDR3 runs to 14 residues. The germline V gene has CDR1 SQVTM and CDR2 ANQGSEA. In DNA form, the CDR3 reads TGCAGCGTTAGGAGGGCCGGGGGCTACAATGAGCAGTTCTTC. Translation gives CSVRRAGGYNEQFF.

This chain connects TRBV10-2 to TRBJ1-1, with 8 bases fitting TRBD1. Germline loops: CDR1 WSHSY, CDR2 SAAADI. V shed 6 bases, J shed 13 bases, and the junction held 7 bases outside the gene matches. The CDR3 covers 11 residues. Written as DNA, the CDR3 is TGCGCCAGCAGCCCGGACAGGGTCGTTTTCTTT. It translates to CASSPDRVVFF.

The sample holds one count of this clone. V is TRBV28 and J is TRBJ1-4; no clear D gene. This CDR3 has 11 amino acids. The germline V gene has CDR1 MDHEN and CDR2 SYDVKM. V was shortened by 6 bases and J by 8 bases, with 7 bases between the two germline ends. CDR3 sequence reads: CASRNNEKLFF. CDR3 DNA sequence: TGTGCCAGCAGGAACAACGAAAAACTGTTTTTT.

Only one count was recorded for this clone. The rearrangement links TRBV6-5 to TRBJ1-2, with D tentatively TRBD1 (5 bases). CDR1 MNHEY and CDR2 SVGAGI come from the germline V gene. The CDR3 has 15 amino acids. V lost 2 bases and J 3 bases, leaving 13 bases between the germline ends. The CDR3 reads CASSYTRDFDYGYTF. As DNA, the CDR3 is TGTGCCAGCAGTTACACCCGGGACTTTGACTATGGCTACACCTTC.

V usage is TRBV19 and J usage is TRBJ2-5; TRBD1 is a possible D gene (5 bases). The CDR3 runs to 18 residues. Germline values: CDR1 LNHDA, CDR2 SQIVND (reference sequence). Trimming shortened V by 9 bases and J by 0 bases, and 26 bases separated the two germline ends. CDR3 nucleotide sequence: TGTGCCAGCGCCCAAACACCGGACACCTTTACGTACCAAGAGACCCAGTACTTC. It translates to CASAQTPDTFTYQETQYF.

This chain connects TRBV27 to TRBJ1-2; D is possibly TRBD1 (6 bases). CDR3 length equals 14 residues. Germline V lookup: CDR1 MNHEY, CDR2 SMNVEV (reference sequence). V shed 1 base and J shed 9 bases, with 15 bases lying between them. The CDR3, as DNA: TGTGCCAGCAGTTTATTTACAGGGTTGAGGCGCTACACCTTC. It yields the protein CASSLFTGLRRYTF.

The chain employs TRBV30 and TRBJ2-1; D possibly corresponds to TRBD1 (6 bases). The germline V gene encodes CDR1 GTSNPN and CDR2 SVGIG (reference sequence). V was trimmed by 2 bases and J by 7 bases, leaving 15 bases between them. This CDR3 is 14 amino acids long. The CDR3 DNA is TGTGCCTGGAGTATGGGCAGGGGCGGGAATGAGCAGTTCTTC. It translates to CAWSMGRGGNEQFF.

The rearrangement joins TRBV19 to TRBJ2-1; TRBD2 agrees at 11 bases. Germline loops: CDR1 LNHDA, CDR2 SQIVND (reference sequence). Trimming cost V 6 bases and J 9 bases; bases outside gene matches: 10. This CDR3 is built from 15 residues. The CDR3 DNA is TGTGCCAGTAGGCCAACTAGCGGGAGTTCGAGTGAGCAGTTCTTC. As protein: CASRPTSGSSSEQFF.

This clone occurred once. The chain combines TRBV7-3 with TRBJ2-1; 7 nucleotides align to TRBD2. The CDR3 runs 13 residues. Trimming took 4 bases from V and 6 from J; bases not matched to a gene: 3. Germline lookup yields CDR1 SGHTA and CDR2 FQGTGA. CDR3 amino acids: CASSSGLGNEQFF. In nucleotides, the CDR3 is TGTGCCAGCAGCTCAGGACTAGGCAATGAGCAGTTCTTC.

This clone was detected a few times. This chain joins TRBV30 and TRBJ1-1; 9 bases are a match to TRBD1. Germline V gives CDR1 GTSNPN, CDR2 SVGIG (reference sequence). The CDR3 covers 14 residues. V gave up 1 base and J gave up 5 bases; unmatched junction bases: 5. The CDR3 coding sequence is TGTGCCTGGAGTGCCCTAGGACAGGGGACTGAAGCTTTCTTT. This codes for CAWSALGQGTEAFF.

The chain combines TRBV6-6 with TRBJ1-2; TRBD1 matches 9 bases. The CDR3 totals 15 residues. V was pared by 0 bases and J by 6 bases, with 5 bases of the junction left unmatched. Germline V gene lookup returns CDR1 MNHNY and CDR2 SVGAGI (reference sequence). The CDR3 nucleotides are TGTGCCAGCAGTTACTCGACAGGGGGTTTGGATGGCTACACCTTC. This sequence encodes CASSYSTGGLDGYTF.

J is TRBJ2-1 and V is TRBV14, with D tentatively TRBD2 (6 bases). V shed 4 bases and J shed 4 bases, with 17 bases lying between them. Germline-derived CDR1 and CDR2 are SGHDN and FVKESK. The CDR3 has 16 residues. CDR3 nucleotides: TGTGCCAGCAGCCCTCCCAGATCGGGAGCGTACAATGAGCAGTTCTTC. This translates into CASSPPRSGAYNEQFF.

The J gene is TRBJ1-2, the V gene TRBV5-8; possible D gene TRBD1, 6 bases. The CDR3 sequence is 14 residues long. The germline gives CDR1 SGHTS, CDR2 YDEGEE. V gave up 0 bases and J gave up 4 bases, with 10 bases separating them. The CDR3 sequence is CASSLAQGFYGYTF. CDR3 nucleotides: TGTGCCAGCAGCTTGGCTCAGGGGTTCTATGGCTACACCTTC.

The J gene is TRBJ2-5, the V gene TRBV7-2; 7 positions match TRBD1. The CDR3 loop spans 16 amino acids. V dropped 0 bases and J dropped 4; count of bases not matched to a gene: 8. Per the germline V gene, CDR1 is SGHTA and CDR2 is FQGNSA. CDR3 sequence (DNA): TGTGCCAGCAGCTTAGCCCGGACAGGTTCCGGAGAGACCCAGTACTTC. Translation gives CASSLARTGSGETQYF.

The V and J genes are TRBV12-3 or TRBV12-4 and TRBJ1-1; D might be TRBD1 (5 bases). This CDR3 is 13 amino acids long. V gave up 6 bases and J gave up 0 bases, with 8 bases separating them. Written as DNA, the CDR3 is TGTGCCAGCAGCGGACAACTGAACACTGAAGCTTTCTTT. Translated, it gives CASSGQLNTEAFF.

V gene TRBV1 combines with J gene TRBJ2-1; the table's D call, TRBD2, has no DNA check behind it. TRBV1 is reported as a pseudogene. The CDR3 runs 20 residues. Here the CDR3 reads CTSSQDGTSGLSPSYNEQFF. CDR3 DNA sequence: TGCACCAGCAGCCAAGATGGAACATCGGGACTTAGCCCCTCCTACAATGAGCAGTTCTTC.

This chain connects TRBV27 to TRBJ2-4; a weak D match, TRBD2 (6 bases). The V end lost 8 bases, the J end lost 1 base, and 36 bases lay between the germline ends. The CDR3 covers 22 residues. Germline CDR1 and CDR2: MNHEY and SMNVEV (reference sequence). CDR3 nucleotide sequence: TGTGCCAGCCTACATCGGGCCCACAGATCGGGGGAAGATAGGGCGGCCAAAAACATTCAGTACTTC. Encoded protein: CASLHRAHRSGEDRAAKNIQYF.

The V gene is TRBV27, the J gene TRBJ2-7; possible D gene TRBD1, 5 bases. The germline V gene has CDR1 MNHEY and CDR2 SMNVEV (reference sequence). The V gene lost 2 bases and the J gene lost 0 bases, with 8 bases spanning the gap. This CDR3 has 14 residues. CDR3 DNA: TGTGCCAGCAGTTTACAGGGAAGCTCCTACGAGCAGTACTTC. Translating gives CASSLQGSSYEQYF.